The next 17 T cell receptor beta chains were all read from a single sample in a study of blood T cell repertoires in COVID-19. Sequencing was performed with immunoSEQ multiplex PCR; in TCRdb, only in-frame clones are kept and a portion is missing. Of 45,000 to 55,000 clones in the sample, under 70% were seen once. Sequenced input: peripheral blood. These receptors all stem from a woman between 70 and 85 years old with acute or convalescent COVID-19.

The chain employs TRBV6-1 and TRBJ1-2, with 8 bases lining up with TRBD1. V gave up 3 bases and J gave up 3 bases; unmatched junction bases: 6. Germline V lookup: CDR1 MNHNS, CDR2 SASEGT. This CDR3 comprises 15 residues. The CDR3 reads CASSDPGQEHYGYTF. In DNA, the CDR3 is TGTGCCAGCAGTGACCCGGGACAGGAACACTATGGCTACACCTTC.

This rearrangement joins TRBV7-3 to TRBJ2-1, with a tentative D call TRBD1 (5 bases). There are 14 residues in the CDR3. Germline loops: CDR1 SGHTA, CDR2 FQGTGA. The V and J ends lost 4 bases and 1 base respectively, with 8 bases between them. In DNA, the CDR3 is TGTGCCAGCAGCTCGGACAATTCCTACAATGAGCAGTTCTTC. Translation gives CASSSDNSYNEQFF.

The V gene is TRBV3-1 (or the pseudogene TRBV3-2), the J gene TRBJ1-2, with TRBD1 as a possible D gene (5 bases). Germline V lookup: CDR1 LGHDT, CDR2 YNNKEL (reference sequence). The CDR3 is 14 amino acids. V was trimmed by 4 bases and J by 4 bases, leaving 13 bases between them. The CDR3 loop reads CASSPRRQIYGYTF. The DNA for the CDR3 is TGTGCCAGCAGCCCCAGGCGACAGATCTATGGCTACACCTTC.

The V and J genes are TRBV7-2 and TRBJ1-5, with D possibly being TRBD1 (6 bases). Deletions cut 5 bases from V and 6 bases from J, with 17 bases between. Germline V gives CDR1 SGHTA, CDR2 FQGNSA. The CDR3 is made up of 15 amino acids. This CDR3 is CASSQYTGYGQPQHF. CDR3 nucleotides: TGTGCCAGCAGCCAATACACAGGGTACGGTCAGCCCCAGCATTTT.

The V call is TRBV29-1, the J call TRBJ2-5, with TRBD2 matching 13 bases. This CDR3 contains 15 residues. V lost 2 bases, J lost 4 bases, and 4 bases stayed unmatched. Germline V gene lookup returns CDR1 SQVTM and CDR2 ANQGSEA. CDR3: CSVETSGGAGETQYF. Here the CDR3 DNA reads TGCAGCGTTGAAACTAGCGGGGGGGCGGGAGAGACCCAGTACTTC.

The chain is built from TRBV11-1 and TRBJ2-1, with a tentative D call TRBD1 (7 bases). CDR3 length equals 16 residues. The V and J ends lost 6 bases and 1 base respectively, with 16 bases between them. The germline gives CDR1 SGHAT, CDR2 FQDESV (reference sequence). CDR3 in DNA: TGTGCCAGCAGTCCGGAGGGGGCTAGGTCCTACAATGAGCAGTTCTTC. Protein: CASSPEGARSYNEQFF.

This chain links TRBV18 with TRBJ2-3; tentatively, D is TRBD2 (6 bases). The CDR3 length is 14 residues. Germline CDR1 reads KGHSH; CDR2 reads LQKENI. Trimming removed 3 bases at V and 3 bases at J, with 10 bases between. As DNA, the CDR3 is TGTGCCAGCTCACCGGGGACTCGAACAGATACGCAGTATTTT. The encoded protein is CASSPGTRTDTQYF.

The chain combines TRBV19 with TRBJ1-2, with 8 bases fitting TRBD1. Looked up from germline, CDR1 is LNHDA and CDR2 is SQIVND (reference sequence). Trimming cost V 7 bases and J 2 bases; bases outside gene matches: 6. The CDR3 runs 14 residues. CDR3 protein: CASTQTGANYGYTF. For the CDR3, the DNA is TGTGCCAGTACCCAGACAGGGGCGAACTATGGCTACACCTTC. Looking up the rest from reference TRBV19 and TRBJ1-2 gives the full variable domain: DGGITQSPKYLFRKEGQNVTLSCEQNLNHDAMYWYRQDPGQGLRLIYYSQIVNDFQKGDIAEGYSVSREKKESFPLTVTSAQKNPTAFYLCASTQTGANYGYTFGSGTRLTVV.

This clone was seen only once. Different DNA sequences within this sample yield the same CDR3. This chain joins TRBV5-1 and TRBJ2-3; D may be TRBD2 (6 bases). The germline V and J ends were trimmed by 5 bases and 1 base, with 8 bases remaining between them. This CDR3 comprises 13 residues. Germline CDR1 reads SGHRS; CDR2 reads YFSETQ. CDR3 region: CASSLAGTDTQYF. The CDR3 DNA reads TGCGCCAGCAGTTTAGCGGGCACAGATACGCAGTATTTT.

The CDR3 region has the DNA TGTGCCAGCAGCCCAGGGGGTGGGCTTGGCTACACCTTC. Encoded protein: CASSPGGGLGYTF. The chain couples TRBV6-5 to TRBJ1-2, with 7 bases identical to TRBD1. The V and J ends lost 6 bases and 7 bases, in that order; junction bases with no gene match: 8. CDR1 and CDR2 (germline): MNHEY, SVGAGI. This CDR3 is built from 13 residues.

The rearrangement joins TRBV6-1 to TRBJ1-6; a weak D match, TRBD1 (6 bases). The CDR3 is 19 residues long. Germline V CDR1 and CDR2: MNHNS, SASEGT. Trimming took 3 bases from V and 6 from J, leaving 24 bases between them. The CDR3 loop reads CASSDSTGSRTWRNSPLHF. In DNA form, the CDR3 reads TGTGCCAGCAGTGATTCAACAGGGAGCCGAACGTGGCGTAATTCACCCCTCCACTTT.

This clone was seen more than once but under ten times. V is TRBV5-1 and J is TRBJ2-2; a possible D gene is TRBD2 (6 bases). This CDR3 contains 13 residues. The V gene lost 6 bases and the J gene lost 6 bases, with 12 bases spanning the gap. Germline CDR1 and CDR2: SGHRS and YFSETQ. CDR3 sequence (DNA): TGCGCCAGCACCGGGGAGGAGGCCGGGGAGCTGTTTTTT. Its translation: CASTGEEAGELFF.

This clone was detected only once. The chain carries TRBV28 and TRBJ2-3; 7 bases line up with TRBD2. Germline-derived CDR1 and CDR2 are MDHEN and SYDVKM. The CDR3 is made up of 15 amino acids. V dropped 11 bases and J dropped 1; count of bases not matched to a gene: 12. This CDR3 reads CAVSGAGEGTDTQYF. DNA for the CDR3: TGTGCCGTATCCGGGGCGGGAGAAGGCACAGATACGCAGTATTTT.

V is TRBV19 and J is TRBJ2-7, with 9 bases aligning to TRBD1. Trimming cost V 4 bases and J 2 bases; bases outside gene matches: 3. The CDR3 extends over 14 amino acids. CDR1 LNHDA and CDR2 SQIVND come from the germline V gene (reference sequence). The CDR3 region has the DNA TGTGCCAGTAGTAGACAGGGGGATCCCTACGAGCAGTACTTC. Amino acids: CASSRQGDPYEQYF.

V gene TRBV5-4 combines with J gene TRBJ2-2, with 7 bases identical to TRBD1. After removal of 2 bases from V and 7 bases from J, the junction contained 2 bases not matched to a gene. Germline values: CDR1 SGHNT, CDR2 YYREEE (reference sequence). The CDR3 sequence is 13 residues long. Written as DNA, the CDR3 is TGTGCCAGCAGCTTACAGGGGCTCGGGGAGCTGTTTTTT. Encoded protein: CASSLQGLGELFF.

V gene TRBV7-2 combines with J gene TRBJ1-2; D not resolved. Trimming stripped 2 bases from V and 0 bases from J, with 7 bases between. This CDR3 spans 14 amino acids. Per germline, CDR1 SGHTA and CDR2 FQGNSA. CDR3 bases: TGTGCCAGCAGCTTATATACAACTAACTATGGCTACACCTTC. Its protein is CASSLYTTNYGYTF.

The gene calls are TRBV28 and TRBJ1-1; D is uncertain. The V end was cut by 6 bases, the J end by 3 bases, with 8 bases between. Germline V CDR1 and CDR2: MDHEN, SYDVKM. CDR3 length equals 12 residues. The CDR3 region has the DNA TGTGCCAGCAGAACGGGGTACACTGAAGCTTTCTTT. Translating gives CASRTGYTEAFF.